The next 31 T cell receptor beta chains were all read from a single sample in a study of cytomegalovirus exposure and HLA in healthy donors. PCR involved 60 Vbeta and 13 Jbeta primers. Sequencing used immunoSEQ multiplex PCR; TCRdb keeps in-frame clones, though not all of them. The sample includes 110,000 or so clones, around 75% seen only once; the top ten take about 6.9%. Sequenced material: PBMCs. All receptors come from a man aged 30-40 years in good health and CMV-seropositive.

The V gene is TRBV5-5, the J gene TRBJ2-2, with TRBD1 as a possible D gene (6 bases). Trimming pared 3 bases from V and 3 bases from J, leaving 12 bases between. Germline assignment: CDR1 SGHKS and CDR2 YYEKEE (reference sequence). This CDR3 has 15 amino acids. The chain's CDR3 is CASSSGGGYTGELFF. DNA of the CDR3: TGTGCCAGCAGCTCTGGGGGCGGTTACACCGGGGAGCTGTTTTTT.

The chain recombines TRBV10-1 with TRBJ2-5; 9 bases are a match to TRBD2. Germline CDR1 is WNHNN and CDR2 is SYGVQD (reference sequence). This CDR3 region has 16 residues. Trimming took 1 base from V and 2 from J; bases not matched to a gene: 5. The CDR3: CASSEFQTSGQETQYF. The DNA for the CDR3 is TGCGCCAGCAGTGAGTTCCAGACTAGCGGACAAGAGACCCAGTACTTC.

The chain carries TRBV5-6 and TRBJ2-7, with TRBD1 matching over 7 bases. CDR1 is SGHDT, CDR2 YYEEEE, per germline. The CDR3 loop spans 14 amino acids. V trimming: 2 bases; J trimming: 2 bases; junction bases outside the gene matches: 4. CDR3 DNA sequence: TGTGCCAGCAGCTTCCAAGGACAGGCCTACGAGCAGTACTTC. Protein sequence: CASSFQGQAYEQYF.

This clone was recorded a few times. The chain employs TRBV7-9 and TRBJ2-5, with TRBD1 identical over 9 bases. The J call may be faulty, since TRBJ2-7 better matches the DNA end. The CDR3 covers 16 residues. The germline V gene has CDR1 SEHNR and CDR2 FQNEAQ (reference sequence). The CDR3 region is CASSPGDRDRPHEQYF. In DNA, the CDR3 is TGTGCCAGCAGCCCAGGGGACAGGGATCGGCCTCACGAGCAGTACTTC.

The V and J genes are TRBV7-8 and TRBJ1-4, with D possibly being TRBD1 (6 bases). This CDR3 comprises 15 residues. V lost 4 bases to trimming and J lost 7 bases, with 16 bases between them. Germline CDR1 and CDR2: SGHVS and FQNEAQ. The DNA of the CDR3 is TGTGCCAGCAGCTCGTTGACAGGCCCGGCTGAAAAACTGTTTTTT. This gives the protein CASSSLTGPAEKLFF.

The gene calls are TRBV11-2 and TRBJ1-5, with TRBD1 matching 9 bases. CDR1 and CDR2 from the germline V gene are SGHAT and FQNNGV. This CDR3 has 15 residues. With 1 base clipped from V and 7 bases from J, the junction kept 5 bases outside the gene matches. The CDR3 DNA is TGTGCCAGCAGCTTAGGGACAGGGGTGGGACAGCCCCAGCATTTT. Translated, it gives CASSLGTGVGQPQHF.

The CDR3 DNA reads TGCGCCAGCAGCAACGCGGAGATCACCGGGGAGCTGTTTTTT. It is translated as CASSNAEITGELFF. The gene calls are TRBV5-1 and TRBJ2-2; D uncertain. Germline CDR1 reads SGHRS; CDR2 reads YFSETQ. Trimming removed 4 bases from V and 4 bases from J, with 11 bases in between. The CDR3 is 14 residues long.

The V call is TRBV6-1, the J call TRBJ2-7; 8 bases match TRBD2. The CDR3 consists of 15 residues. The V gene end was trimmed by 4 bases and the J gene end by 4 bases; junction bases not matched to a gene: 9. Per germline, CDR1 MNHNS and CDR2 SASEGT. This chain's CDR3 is CASSGSTGGQYEQYF. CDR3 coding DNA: TGTGCCAGCAGTGGATCAACGGGGGGGCAATACGAGCAGTACTTC.

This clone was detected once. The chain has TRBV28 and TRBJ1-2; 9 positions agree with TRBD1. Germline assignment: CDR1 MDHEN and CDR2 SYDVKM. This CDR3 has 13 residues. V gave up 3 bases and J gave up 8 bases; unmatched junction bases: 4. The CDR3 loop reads CASSLGQGRGYTF. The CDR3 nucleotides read TGTGCCAGCAGTTTGGGACAGGGTCGAGGCTACACCTTC.

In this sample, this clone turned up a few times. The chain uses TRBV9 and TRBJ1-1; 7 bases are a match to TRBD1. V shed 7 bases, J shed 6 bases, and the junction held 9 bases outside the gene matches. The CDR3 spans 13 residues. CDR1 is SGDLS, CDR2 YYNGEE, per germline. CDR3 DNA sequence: TGTGCCAGCCGCCAGGGGGTGGGGGCTGAAGCTTTCTTT. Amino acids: CASRQGVGAEAFF.

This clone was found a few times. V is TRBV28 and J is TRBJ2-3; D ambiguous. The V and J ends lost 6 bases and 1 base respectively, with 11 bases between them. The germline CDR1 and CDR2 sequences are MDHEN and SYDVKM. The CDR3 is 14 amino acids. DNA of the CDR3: TGTGCCAGCAGCCCGTTTGGGCGCACAGATACGCAGTATTTT. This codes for CASSPFGRTDTQYF.

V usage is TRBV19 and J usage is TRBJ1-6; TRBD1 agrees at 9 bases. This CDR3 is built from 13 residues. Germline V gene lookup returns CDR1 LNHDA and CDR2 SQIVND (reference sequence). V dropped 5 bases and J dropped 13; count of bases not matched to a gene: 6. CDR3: CASSSGTGLPLHF. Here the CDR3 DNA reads TGTGCCAGTAGTTCCGGGACAGGGTTGCCCCTCCACTTT.

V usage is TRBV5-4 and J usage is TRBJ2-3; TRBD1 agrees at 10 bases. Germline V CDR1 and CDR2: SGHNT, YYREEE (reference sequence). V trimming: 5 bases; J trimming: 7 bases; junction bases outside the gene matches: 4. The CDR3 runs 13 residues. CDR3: CASRGDRGYTQYF. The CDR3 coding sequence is TGTGCCAGCAGGGGGGACAGGGGTTATACGCAGTATTTT.

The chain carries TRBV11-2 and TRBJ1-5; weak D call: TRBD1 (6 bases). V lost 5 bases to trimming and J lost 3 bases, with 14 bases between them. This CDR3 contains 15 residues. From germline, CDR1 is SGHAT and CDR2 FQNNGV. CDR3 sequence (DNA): TGTGCCAGCAGCCTCCAAGGGGGGGACAATCAGCCCCAGCATTTT. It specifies CASSLQGGDNQPQHF.

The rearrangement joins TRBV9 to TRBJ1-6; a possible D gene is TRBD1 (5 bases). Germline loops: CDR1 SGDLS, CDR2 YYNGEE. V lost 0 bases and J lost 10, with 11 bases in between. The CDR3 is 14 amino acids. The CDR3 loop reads CASSVGAGRSPLHF. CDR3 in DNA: TGTGCCAGCAGCGTAGGGGCAGGGCGGTCACCCCTCCACTTT.

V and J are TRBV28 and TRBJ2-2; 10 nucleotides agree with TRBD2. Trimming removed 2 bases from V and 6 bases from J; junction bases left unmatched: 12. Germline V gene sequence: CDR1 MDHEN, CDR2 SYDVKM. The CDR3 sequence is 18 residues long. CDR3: CASSLRRSSGGPPGELFF. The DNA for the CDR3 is TGTGCCAGCAGTTTAAGGAGGTCTAGCGGGGGACCCCCCGGGGAGCTGTTTTTT.

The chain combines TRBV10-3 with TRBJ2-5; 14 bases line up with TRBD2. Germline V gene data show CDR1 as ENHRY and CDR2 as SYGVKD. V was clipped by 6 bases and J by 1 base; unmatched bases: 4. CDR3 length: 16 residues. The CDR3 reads CAIRGTSGGFQETQYF. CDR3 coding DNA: TGTGCCATCAGAGGGACTAGCGGGGGATTCCAAGAGACCCAGTACTTC.

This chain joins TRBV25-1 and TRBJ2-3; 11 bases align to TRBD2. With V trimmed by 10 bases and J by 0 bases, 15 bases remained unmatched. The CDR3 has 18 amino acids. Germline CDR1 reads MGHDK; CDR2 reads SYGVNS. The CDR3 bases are TGTGCCAACTACAGGACTAGCGGGTCAAACGCTAGCACAGATACGCAGTATTTT. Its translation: CANYRTSGSNASTDTQYF. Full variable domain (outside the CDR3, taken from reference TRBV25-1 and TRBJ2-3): EADIYQTPRYLVIGTGKKITLECSQTMGHDKMYWYQQDPGMELHLIHYSYGVNSTEKGDLSSESTVSRIRTEHFPLTLESARPSHTSQYLCANYRTSGSNASTDTQYFGPGTRLTVL.

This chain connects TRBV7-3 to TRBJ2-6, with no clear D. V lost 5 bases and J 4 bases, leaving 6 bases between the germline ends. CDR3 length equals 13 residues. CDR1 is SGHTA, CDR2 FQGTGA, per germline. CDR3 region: CASSLQGANVLTF. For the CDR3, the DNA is TGTGCCAGCAGCCTACAGGGGGCCAACGTCCTGACTTTC.

The CDR3 coding sequence is TGTGCCAGCAGCCCGACAGGGAGGTACGGGGAGCTGTTTTTT. Its translation: CASSPTGRYGELFF. This chain uses TRBV5-8 with TRBJ2-2, with a possible D match to TRBD1 (7 bases). From germline, CDR1 is SGHTS and CDR2 YDEGEE. Trimming left V 4 bases short and J 7 bases short, with 14 bases between. There are 14 residues in the CDR3.

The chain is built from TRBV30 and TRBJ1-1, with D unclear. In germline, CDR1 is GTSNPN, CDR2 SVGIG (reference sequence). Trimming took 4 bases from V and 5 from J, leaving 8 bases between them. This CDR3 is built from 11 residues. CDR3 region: CAWTYLTEAFF. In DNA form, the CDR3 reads TGTGCCTGGACCTATTTGACTGAAGCTTTCTTT.

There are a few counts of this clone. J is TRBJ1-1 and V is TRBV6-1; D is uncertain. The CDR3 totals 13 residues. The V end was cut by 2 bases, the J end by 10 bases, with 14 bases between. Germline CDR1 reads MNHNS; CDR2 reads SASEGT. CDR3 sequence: CASSELTTPGAFF. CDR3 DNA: TGTGCCAGCAGTGAATTGACGACGCCGGGAGCTTTCTTT.

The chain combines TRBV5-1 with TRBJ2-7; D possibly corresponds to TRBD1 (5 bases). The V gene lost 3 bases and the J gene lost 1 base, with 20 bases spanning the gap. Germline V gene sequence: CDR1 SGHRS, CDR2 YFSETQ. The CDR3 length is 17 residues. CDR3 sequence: CASSSRSSQGFSYEQYF. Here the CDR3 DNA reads TGCGCCAGCAGCTCGCGGTCGAGTCAGGGCTTTTCCTACGAGCAGTACTTC.

This chain's CDR3 is CASSEGGGFSYGYTF. The CDR3 bases are TGTGCCAGCAGTGAAGGGGGGGGGTTTAGCTATGGCTACACCTTC. The J gene is TRBJ1-2, the V gene TRBV6-1; TRBD1 is a possible D gene (5 bases). Trimming took off 1 base at V and 4 bases at J, with 13 bases between the two ends. The CDR3 consists of 15 residues. Germline values: CDR1 MNHNS, CDR2 SASEGT.

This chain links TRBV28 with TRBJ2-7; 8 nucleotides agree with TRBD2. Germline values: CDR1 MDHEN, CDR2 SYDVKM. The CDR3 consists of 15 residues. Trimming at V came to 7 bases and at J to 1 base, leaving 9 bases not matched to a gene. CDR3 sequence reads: CASTYGGGGSYEQYF. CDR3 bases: TGTGCCAGCACTTATGGTGGCGGGGGGTCCTACGAGCAGTACTTC.

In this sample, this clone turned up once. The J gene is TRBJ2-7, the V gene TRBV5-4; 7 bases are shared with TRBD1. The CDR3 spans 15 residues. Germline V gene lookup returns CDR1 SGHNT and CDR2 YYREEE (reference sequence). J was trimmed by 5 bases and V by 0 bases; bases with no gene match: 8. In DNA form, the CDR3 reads TGTGCCAGCAGCTTGGTTTTCGGGGACAGCCACGAGCAGTACTTC. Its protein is CASSLVFGDSHEQYF.

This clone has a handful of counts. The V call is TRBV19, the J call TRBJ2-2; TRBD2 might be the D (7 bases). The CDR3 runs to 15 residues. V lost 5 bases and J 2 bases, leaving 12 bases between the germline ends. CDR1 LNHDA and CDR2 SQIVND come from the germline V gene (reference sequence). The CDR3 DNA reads TGTGCCAGTAGTGGGCGGGGGCTTAACACCGGGGAGCTGTTTTTT. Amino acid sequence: CASSGRGLNTGELFF.

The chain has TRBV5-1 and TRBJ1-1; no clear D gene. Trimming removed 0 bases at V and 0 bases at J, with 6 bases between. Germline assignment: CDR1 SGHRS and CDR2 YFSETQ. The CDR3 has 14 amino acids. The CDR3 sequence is CASSLAGMNTEAFF. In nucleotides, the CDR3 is TGCGCCAGCAGCTTGGCCGGGATGAACACTGAAGCTTTCTTT.

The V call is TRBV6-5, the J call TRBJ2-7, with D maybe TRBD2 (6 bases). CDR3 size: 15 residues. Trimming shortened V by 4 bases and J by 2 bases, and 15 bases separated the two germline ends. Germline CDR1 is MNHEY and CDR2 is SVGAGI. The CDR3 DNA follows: TGTGCCAGCAGTTCTCCCGGGACTGGCACCTACGAGCAGTACTTC. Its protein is CASSSPGTGTYEQYF.

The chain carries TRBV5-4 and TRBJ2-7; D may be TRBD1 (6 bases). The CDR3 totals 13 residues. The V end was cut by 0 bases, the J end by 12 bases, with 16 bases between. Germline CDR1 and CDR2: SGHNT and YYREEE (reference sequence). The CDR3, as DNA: TGTGCCAGCAGCTTGGATCTGACAGGTCAACGGTACTTC. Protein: CASSLDLTGQRYF.

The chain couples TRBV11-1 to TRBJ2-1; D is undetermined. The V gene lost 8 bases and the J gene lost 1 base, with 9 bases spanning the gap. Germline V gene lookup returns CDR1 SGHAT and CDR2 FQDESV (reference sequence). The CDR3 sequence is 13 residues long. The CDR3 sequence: CASHSNSYNEQFF. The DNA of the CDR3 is TGTGCCAGCCACAGCAATTCCTACAATGAGCAGTTCTTC. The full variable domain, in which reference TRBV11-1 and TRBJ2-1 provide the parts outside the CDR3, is EAEVAQSPRYKITEKSQAVAFWCDPISGHATLYWYRQILGQGPELLVQFQDESVVDDSQLPKDRFSAERLKGVDSTLKIQPAELGDSAMYLCASHSNSYNEQFFGPGTRLTVL.